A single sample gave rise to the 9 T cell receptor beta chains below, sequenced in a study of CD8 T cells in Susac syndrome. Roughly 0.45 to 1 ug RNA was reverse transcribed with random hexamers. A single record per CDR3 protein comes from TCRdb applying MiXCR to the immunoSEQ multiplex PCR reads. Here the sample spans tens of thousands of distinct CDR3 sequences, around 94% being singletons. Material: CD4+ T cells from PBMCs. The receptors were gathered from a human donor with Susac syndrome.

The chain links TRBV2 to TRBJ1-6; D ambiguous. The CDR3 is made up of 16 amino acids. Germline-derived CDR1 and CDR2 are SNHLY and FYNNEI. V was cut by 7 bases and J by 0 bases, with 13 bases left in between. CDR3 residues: CASKMVKSSYNSPLHF. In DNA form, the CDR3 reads TGTGCCAGCAAAATGGTAAAAAGCTCCTATAATTCACCCCTCCACTTT.

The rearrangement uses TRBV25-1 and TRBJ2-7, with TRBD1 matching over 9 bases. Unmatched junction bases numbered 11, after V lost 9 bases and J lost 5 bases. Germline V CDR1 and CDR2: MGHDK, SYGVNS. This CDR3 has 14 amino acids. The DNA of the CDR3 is TGTGCCAGTGCACCGGGACAGGGTATGGACGAGCAGTACTTC. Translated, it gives CASAPGQGMDEQYF.

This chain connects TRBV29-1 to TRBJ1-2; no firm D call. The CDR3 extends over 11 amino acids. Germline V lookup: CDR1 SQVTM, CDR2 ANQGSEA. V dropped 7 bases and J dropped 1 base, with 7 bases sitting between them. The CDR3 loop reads CSAHLNYGYTF. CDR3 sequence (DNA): TGCAGCGCCCACCTTAACTATGGCTACACCTTC.

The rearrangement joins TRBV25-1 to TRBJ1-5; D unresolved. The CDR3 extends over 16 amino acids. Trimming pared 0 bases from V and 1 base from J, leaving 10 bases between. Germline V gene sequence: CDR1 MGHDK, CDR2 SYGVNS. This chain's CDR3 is CASSEYRLSSNQPQHF. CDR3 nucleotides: TGTGCCAGCAGTGAATATAGGTTGAGCAGCAATCAGCCCCAGCATTTT.

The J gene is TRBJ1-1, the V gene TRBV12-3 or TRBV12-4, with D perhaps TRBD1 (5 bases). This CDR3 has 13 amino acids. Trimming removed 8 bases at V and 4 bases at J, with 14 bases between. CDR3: CASFLHGATEAFF. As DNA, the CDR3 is TGTGCCAGCTTCCTACACGGGGCCACTGAAGCTTTCTTT.

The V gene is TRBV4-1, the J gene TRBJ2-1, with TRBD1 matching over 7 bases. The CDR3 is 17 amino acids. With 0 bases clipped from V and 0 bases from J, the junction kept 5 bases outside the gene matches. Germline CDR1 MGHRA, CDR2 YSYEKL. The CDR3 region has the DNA TGCGCCAGCAGCCAAGATCAGAGGGGGCACTCCTACAATGAGCAGTTCTTC. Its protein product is CASSQDQRGHSYNEQFF.

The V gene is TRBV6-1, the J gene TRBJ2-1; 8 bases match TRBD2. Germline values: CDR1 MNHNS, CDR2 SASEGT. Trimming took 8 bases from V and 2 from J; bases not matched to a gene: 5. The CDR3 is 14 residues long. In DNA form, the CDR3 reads TGTGCCAGCCCCCCGGGGGGGGCCTACAATGAGCAGTTCTTC. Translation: CASPPGGAYNEQFF.

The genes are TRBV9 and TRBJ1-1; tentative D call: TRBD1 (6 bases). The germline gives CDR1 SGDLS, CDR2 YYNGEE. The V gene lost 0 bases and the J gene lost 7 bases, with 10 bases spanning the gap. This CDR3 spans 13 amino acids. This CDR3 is CASSVGGADEAFF. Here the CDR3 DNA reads TGTGCCAGCAGCGTAGGGGGGGCAGATGAAGCTTTCTTT.

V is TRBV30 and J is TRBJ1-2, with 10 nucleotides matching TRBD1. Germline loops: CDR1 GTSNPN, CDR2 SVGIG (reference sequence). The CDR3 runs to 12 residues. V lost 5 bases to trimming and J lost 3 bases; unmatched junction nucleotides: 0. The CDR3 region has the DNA TGTGCCTGGGGACAGGGGGACTATGGCTACACCTTC. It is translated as CAWGQGDYGYTF.